This T cell receptor beta chain was sequenced for a study of human T cells and chemical hapten exposure. Study-level information: Patients were mainly female, each with alopecia areata, totalis or universalis. Notes on the study in general: Among TCRs, those above 1 in 1000 frequency were unaffected by DPC sensitization.

Unique molecular identifiers were attached to individual cDNA molecules within the library. TCRdb fed the RACE reads into MiXCR, producing one record per CDR3 protein. The profile shows about 26,000 distinct CDR3 sequences, 8% to 10% of them singletons. V was shortened by 7 bases and J by 4 bases, with 19 bases between the two germline ends. CDR3 length: 15 amino acids. Germline CDR1 reads SGHTA; CDR2 reads FQGNSA. Regarding time point: patch test 2, 6 weeks after DPC sensitization. Indicated treatment: therapeutic diphenylcyclopropenone sensitization with weekly scalp DPC. From whole blood left unfractionated, total RNA was extracted. The sample holds a few counts of this clonotype. Its antigen remains unidentified.

The TCR was taken from a man aged 25 to 40 with alopecia areata. Some clones in this sample may be carry-over from other donors' samples. The material sequenced was whole blood, taken in connection with sensitization to the hapten diphenylcyclopropenone (DPC). The chain uses TRBV7-2 and TRBJ2-5; no clear D gene. The CDR3 protein is CASMWVKDPGETQYF. The CDR3 region has the DNA TGTGCCAGCATGTGGGTGAAGGATCCAGGAGAGACCCAGTACTTC.